The 3 T cell receptor beta chains below come from one sample, sequenced in a study of vaccination and CD4 T cells after COVID-19. Oncomine TCR Beta short-read sequencing was applied to DNA from cultured CD4+ T cells. One entry per CDR3 protein results from TCRdb running MiXCR on the PCR reads. The sample yields roughly 9,200 distinct CDR3 sequences, 40% to 55% seen once. Treatment given: roughly 10-day PBMC culture with coronavirus spike peptide pools or control peptides (ViraFEST assay). Before the COVID-19 pandemic (2011-2018), CD4+ T cells were obtained from the unexposed donor. No cognate antigen is known for these TCRs. Sequences were obtained from CD4+ T cells from blood, cultured in vitro. These receptors were taken from a human donor in good health.

Of note for this clonotype: At one end, the junction sequence differs from germline, possibly due to a read error. The genes are TRBV28 and TRBJ2-5; D is perhaps TRBD2 (6 bases). Germline V gene lookup returns CDR1 MDHEN and CDR2 SYDVKM. The CDR3 covers 14 residues. CDR3 sequence (DNA): TGTGCCACCTTAGACAACTCCCCGGGGGAGACCCAGTGCTTC. Translating it yields CATLDNSPGETQCF.

This clonotype was observed a few times. The V gene is TRBV15, the J gene TRBJ2-7; TRBD1 is a possible D gene (5 bases). The CDR3 has 13 residues. Germline CDR1 is LNHNV and CDR2 is YYDKDF (reference sequence). Trimming shortened V by 8 bases and J by 1 base, and 12 bases separated the two germline ends. The CDR3: CATAKGSSYEQYF. In nucleotides, the CDR3 is TGTGCCACCGCGAAGGGGTCGTCCTACGAGCAGTACTTC.

Regarding this clonotype: Mismatch with germline at one junction end may stem from a read error. The gene calls are TRBV6-1 and TRBJ2-7, with a weak D call TRBD1 (5 bases). There are 12 residues in the CDR3. CDR1 and CDR2 (germline): MNHNS, SASEGT. The CDR3 here is CTSSEGVREQYF. CDR3 coding DNA: TGTACCAGCAGCGAAGGGGTGCGAGAGCAGTACTTC.